Listed below are T cell receptor beta chains from one sample, sequenced in a study of cytomegalovirus exposure and HLA in healthy donors. Measured with immunoSEQ multiplex PCR; TCRdb has only the in-frame clones, and not every one. The table has about 180,000 clones, about 85% seen once. The sample taken for sequencing was PBMCs. The receptors stem from a boy between 2 and 10 years old in good health and CMV-seronegative. Both conserved end residues are part of each CDR3.

J gene,V gene,CDR3 protein
TRBJ2-1,TRBV9,CASSAREAPYNEQFF
TRBJ1-2,TRBV29-1,CSVEGGYGYTF
TRBJ2-3,TRBV28,CASSEISTDTQYF
TRBJ2-1,TRBV5-4,CASSSRDRQYNEQFF
TRBJ2-1,TRBV2,CASTIRGGNPTSSYNEQFF
TRBJ2-1,TRBV5-1,CASSSQAGGASYNEQFF
TRBJ1-2,TRBV6-1,CASSRQYGYTF
TRBJ2-1,TRBV2,CASSDNRGGNEQFF
TRBJ1-3,TRBV30,CAWSVRMGASGNTIYF
TRBJ2-1,TRBV30,CAWSDRGNEQFF
TRBJ1-1,TRBV6-1,CASRSGAERNTEAFF
TRBJ2-7,TRBV27,CASRGTAYEQYF
TRBJ1-3,TRBV5-1,CASSEDSSGNTIYF
TRBJ2-3,TRBV4-1,CASSPPGLAGVPDTQYF
TRBJ2-2,TRBV5-6,CASSLRGVGELFF
TRBJ1-6,TRBV5-6,CASSQGGAASPLHF
TRBJ1-5,TRBV5-4,CASSLGGVNQPQHF
TRBJ1-4,TRBV5-1,CASSPSTGAGEKLFF
TRBJ2-2,TRBV27,CASSPGQGNTGELFF
TRBJ2-1,TRBV29-1,CSAQGASTYNEQFF
TRBJ2-5,TRBV7-9,CASSFGGQETQYF
TRBJ1-2,TRBV5-1,CASSYGQGANRNGYTF
TRBJ1-4,TRBV4-2,CASSDRGGKLFF
TRBJ2-7,TRBV5-6,CASSPPRTGTLYEQSF
TRBJ2-5,TRBV5-4,CASSSAGTSRQETQYF
TRBJ1-1,TRBV29-1,CSVHSRSEAFF
TRBJ1-1,TRBV7-9,CASSLVRGSGTEAFF
TRBJ2-2,TRBV6-5,CASSRIAGVSGELFF
TRBJ2-2,TRBV10-3,CAIKERGASNTGELFF
TRBJ1-6,TRBV28,CASSWAYTGTGGSPLHF
TRBJ1-5,TRBV6-1,CASSGGKDSYSNQPQHF
TRBJ1-1,TRBV5-6,CASSFRQGSVNTEAFF
TRBJ2-3,TRBV5-4,CASSFSVGVGDTQYF
TRBJ1-1,TRBV5-4,CASNPRGLVGDTEAFF
TRBJ2-2,TRBV10-2,CASSDPAGANTGELFF
TRBJ2-5,TRBV7-2,CASSLEGAPKETQYF
TRBJ1-1,TRBV11-2,CASHKPPGGVVNTEAFF
TRBJ2-5,TRBV7-7,CASSEPGQGFQETQYF
TRBJ2-5,TRBV6-1,CASRVQPKETQYF
TRBJ2-1,TRBV14,CASSQEGVATPAHEQFF
TRBJ1-2,TRBV28,CASSGPGQGAIYGYTF
TRBJ2-1,TRBV5-6,CASSLEKDRGEQFF
TRBJ2-5,TRBV28,CASSLYLREGVPQETQYF
TRBJ2-3,TRBV15,CATGPGITDTQYF
TRBJ2-1,TRBV2,CASRGGRVADYNEQFF
TRBJ2-5,TRBV5-1,CASSLTPGTSGGPQETQYF
TRBJ2-1,TRBV19,CASSIPGQRSYNEQFF
TRBJ2-1,TRBV30,CAWSLGQGYNEQFF
TRBJ2-3,TRBV6-4,CASSVHSTFTDTQYF
TRBJ2-5,TRBV5-1,CASSLFAGGILETQYF
TRBJ2-3,TRBV12-5,CASGLDRTDTQYF
TRBJ1-2,TRBV6-5,CASSYSTGGLGGYTF
TRBJ1-5,TRBV7-6,CASSGGLRQTNQPQHF
TRBJ1-2,TRBV27,CASSAGNAATYGYTF
TRBJ1-2,TRBV30,CAWTFRGKGYTF
TRBJ2-1,TRBV6-5,CASSYYQTGAGQFF
TRBJ1-1,TRBV6-1,CASSDAGGAEAFF
TRBJ2-2,TRBV6-1,CASSEGGSGELFF
TRBJ2-1,TRBV27,CASRTSGSYNEQFF